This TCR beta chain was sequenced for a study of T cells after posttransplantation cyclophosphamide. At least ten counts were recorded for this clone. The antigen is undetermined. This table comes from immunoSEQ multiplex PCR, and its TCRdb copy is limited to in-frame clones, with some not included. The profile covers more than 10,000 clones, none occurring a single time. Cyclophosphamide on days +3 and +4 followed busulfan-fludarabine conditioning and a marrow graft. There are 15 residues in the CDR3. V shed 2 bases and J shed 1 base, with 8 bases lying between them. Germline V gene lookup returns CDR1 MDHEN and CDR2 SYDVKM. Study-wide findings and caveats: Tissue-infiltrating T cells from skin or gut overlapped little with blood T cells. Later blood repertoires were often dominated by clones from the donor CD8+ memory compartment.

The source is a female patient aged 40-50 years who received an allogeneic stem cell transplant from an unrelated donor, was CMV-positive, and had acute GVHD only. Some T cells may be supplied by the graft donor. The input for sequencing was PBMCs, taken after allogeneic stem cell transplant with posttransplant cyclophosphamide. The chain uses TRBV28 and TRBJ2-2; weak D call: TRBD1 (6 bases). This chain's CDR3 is CASSLAGENTGELFF. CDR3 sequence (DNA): TGTGCCAGCAGTTTAGCAGGGGAGAACACCGGGGAGCTGTTTTTT. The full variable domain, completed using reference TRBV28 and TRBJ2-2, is DVKVTQSSRYLVKRTGEKVFLECVQDMDHENMFWYRQDPGLGLRLIYFSYDVKMKEKGDIPEGYSVSREKKERFSLILESASTNQTSMYLCASSLAGENTGELFFGEGSRLTVL.